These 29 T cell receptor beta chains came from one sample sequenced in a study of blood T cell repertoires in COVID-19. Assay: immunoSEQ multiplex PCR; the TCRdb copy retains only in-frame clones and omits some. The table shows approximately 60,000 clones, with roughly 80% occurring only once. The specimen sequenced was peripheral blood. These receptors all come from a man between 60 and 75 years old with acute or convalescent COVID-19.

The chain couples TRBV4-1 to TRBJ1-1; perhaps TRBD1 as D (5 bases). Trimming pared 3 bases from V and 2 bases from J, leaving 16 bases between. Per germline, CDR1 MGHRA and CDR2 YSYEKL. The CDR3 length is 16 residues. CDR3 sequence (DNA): TGCGCCAGCAGCCACCAAGGACACTTGGGAAACACTGAAGCTTTCTTT. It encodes CASSHQGHLGNTEAFF.

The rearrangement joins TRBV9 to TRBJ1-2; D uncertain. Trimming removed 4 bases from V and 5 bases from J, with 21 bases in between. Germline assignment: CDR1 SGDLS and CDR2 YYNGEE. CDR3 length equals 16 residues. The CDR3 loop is CASSQKPEGTAYGYTF. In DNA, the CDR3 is TGTGCCAGCAGCCAAAAACCTGAGGGAACGGCGTATGGCTACACCTTC.

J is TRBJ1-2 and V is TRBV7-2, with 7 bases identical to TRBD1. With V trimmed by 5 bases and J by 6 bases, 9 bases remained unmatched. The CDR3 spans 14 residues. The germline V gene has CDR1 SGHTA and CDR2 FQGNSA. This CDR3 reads CASSPRTGFDGYTF. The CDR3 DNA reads TGTGCCAGCAGCCCTCGGACAGGCTTCGATGGCTACACCTTC.

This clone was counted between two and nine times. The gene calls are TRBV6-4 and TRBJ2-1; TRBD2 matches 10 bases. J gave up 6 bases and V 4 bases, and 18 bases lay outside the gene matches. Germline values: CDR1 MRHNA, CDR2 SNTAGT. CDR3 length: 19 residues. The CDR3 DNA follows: TGTGCCAGCAGTGTTTCACTGACTAGCGGGCTCGGCCCCTCCAATGAGCAGTTCTTC. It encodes CASSVSLTSGLGPSNEQFF.

CDR3 region: CASSPGFRGTEAFF. The CDR3 nucleotides read TGTGCCAGCAGCCCAGGGTTTAGGGGCACTGAAGCTTTCTTT. The chain recombines TRBV5-4 with TRBJ1-1, with D possibly TRBD1 on 5 matching bases. The germline V and J ends were trimmed by 4 bases and 4 bases, with 14 bases remaining between them. There are 14 residues in the CDR3. In germline, CDR1 is SGHNT, CDR2 YYREEE (reference sequence).

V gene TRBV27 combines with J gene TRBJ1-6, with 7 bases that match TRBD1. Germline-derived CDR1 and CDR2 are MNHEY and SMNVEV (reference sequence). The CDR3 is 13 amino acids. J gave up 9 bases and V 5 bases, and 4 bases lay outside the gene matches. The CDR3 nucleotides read TGTGCCAGCAGTGAAACAGGGGCTTCACCCCTCCACTTT. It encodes CASSETGASPLHF.

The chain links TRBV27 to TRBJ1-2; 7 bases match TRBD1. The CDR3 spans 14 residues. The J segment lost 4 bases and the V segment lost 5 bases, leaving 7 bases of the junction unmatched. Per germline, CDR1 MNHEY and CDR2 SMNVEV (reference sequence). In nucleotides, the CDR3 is TGTGCCAGCAGTGAGGTAGGGGGCGGCTATGGCTACACCTTC. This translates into CASSEVGGGYGYTF.

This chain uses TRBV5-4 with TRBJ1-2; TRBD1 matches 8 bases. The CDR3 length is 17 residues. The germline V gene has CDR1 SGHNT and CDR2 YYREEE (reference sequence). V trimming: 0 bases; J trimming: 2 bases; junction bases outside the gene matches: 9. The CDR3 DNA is TGTGCCAGCAGCTTGGGGTCAGGGGGCGGCCAAAACTATGGCTACACCTTC. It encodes CASSLGSGGGQNYGYTF.

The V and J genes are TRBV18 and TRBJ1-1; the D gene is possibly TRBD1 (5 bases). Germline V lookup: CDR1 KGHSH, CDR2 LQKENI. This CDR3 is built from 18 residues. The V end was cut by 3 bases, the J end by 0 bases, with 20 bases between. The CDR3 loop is CASSPPRQGLNMNTEAFF. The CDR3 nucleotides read TGTGCCAGCTCACCCCCCCGTCAGGGACTAAACATGAACACTGAAGCTTTCTTT.

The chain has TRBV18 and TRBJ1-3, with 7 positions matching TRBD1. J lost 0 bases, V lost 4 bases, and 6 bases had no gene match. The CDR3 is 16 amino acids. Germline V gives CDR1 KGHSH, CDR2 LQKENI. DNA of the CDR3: TGTGCCAGCTCACGCTCGGGACAGTCCTCTGGAAACACCATATATTTT. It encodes CASSRSGQSSGNTIYF.

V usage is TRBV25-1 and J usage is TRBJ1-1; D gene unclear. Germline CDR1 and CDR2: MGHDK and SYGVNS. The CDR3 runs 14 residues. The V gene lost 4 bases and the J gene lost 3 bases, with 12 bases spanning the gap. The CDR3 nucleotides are TGTGCCAGCAGTGGGTGGGCGTCGGACACTGAAGCTTTCTTT. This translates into CASSGWASDTEAFF.

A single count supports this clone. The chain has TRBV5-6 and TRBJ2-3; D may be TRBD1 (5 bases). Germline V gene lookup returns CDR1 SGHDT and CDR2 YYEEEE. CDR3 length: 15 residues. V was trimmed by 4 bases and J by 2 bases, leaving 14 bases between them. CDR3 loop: CASSRRRTITDTQYF. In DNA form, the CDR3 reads TGTGCCAGCAGCCGGCGAAGGACAATCACAGATACGCAGTATTTT. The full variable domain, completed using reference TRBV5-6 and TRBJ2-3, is DAGVTQSPTHLIKTRGQQVTLRCSPKSGHDTVSWYQQALGQGPQFIFQYYEEEERQRGNFPDRFSGHQFPNYSSELNVNALLLGDSALYLCASSRRRTITDTQYFGPGTRLTVL.

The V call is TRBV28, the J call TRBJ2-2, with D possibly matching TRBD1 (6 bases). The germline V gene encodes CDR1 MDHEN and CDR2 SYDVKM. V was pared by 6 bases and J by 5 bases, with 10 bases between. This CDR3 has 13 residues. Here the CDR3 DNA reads TGTGCCAGCAGACCTACAGGGACCGGGGAGCTGTTTTTT. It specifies CASRPTGTGELFF.

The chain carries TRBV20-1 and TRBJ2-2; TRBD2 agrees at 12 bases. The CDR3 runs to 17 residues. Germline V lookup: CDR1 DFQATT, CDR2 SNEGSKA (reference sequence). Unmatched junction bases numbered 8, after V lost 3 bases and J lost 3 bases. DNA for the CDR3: TGCAGTGCTAGTCCCCTAGCGGGAGGGTCGGACACCGGGGAGCTGTTTTTT. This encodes CSASPLAGGSDTGELFF.

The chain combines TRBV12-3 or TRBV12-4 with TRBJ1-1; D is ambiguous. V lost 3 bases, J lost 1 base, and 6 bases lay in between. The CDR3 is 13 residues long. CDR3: CASSFGRNTEAFF. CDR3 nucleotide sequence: TGTGCCAGCAGTTTTGGCAGGAACACTGAAGCTTTCTTT.

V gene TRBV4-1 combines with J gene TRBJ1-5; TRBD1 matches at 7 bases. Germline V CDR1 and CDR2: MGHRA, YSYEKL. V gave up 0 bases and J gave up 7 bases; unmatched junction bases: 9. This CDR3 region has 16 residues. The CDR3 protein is CASSQDQKGAGQPQHF. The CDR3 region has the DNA TGCGCCAGCAGCCAAGATCAAAAGGGGGCAGGCCAGCCCCAGCATTTT.

In nucleotides, the CDR3 is TGTGCCAGCTCATCGCAGGGGCTAGGCCTGAATGAGCAGTTCTTC. Protein: CASSSQGLGLNEQFF. The chain combines TRBV18 with TRBJ2-1, with a weak D call TRBD1 (6 bases). The germline V gene encodes CDR1 KGHSH and CDR2 LQKENI. The V and J ends lost 5 bases and 7 bases respectively, with 18 bases between them. The CDR3 is made up of 15 amino acids.

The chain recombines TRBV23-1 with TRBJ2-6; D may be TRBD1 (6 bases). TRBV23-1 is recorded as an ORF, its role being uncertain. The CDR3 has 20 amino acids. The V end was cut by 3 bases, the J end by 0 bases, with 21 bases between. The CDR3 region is CASSHSPRQVFNSGANVLTF. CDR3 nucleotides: TGCGCCAGCAGTCACTCCCCCAGACAGGTTTTTAACTCTGGGGCCAACGTCCTGACTTTC.

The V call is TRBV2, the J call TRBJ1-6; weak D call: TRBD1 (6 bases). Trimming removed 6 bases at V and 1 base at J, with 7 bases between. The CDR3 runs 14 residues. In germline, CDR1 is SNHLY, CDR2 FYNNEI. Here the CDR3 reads CASRQGSYNSPLHF. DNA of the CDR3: TGTGCCAGCAGACAGGGATCCTATAATTCACCCCTCCACTTT.

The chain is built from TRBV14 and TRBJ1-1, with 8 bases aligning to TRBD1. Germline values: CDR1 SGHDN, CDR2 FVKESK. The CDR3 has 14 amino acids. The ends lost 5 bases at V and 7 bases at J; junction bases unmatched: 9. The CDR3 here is CASSKNRQGIEAFF. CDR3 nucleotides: TGTGCCAGCAGCAAAAACCGACAGGGGATTGAAGCTTTCTTT.

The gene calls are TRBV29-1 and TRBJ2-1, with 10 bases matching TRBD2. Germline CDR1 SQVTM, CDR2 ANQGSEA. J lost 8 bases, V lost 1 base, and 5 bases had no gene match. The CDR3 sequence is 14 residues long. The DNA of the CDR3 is TGCAGCGTTGAAGGGCTAGCGGGAGTGGATGAGCAGTTCTTC. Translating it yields CSVEGLAGVDEQFF.

CDR3: CASSEITGGDSPLHF. CDR3 nucleotide sequence: TGTGCCAGCAGTGAAATCACAGGGGGCGATTCACCCCTCCACTTT. This chain joins TRBV2 and TRBJ1-6; 9 nucleotides align to TRBD1. V lost 2 bases to trimming and J lost 8 bases; unmatched junction nucleotides: 4. The CDR3 runs 15 residues. CDR1 SNHLY and CDR2 FYNNEI come from the germline V gene.

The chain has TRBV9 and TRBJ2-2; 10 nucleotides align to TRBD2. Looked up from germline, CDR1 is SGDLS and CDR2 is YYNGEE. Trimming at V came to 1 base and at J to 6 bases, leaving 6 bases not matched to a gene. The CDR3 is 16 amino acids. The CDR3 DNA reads TGTGCCAGCAGCGTAAGTCTAGCGGGAGAGGCCGGGGAGCTGTTTTTT. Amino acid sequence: CASSVSLAGEAGELFF.

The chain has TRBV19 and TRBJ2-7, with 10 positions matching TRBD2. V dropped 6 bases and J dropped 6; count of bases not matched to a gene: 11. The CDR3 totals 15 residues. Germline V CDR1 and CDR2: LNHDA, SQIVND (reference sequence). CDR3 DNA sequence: TGTGCCAGTAGCCTTGGACTAGCGGCTTTGGGCGAGCAGTACTTC. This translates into CASSLGLAALGEQYF.

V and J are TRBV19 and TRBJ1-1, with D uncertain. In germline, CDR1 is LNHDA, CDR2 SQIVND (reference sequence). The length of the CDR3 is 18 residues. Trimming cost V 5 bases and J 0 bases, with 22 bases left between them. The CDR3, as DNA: TGTGCCAGTAGTCCTGGGTTCGGAGGGCGCGGGGTGAACACTGAAGCTTTCTTT. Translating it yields CASSPGFGGRGVNTEAFF.

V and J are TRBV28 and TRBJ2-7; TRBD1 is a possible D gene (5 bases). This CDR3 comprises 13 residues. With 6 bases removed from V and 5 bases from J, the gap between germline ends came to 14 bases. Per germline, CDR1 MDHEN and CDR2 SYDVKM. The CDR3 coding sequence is TGTGCCAGCAGCGTGCCAGGGTTGCACGAGCAGTACTTC. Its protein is CASSVPGLHEQYF.

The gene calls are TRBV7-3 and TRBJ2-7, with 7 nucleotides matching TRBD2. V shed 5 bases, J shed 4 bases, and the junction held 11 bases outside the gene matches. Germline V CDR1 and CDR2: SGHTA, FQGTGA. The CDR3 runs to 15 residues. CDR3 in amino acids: CASSPSGGLSYEQYF. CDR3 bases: TGTGCCAGCAGCCCCTCGGGGGGACTAAGTTACGAGCAGTACTTC.

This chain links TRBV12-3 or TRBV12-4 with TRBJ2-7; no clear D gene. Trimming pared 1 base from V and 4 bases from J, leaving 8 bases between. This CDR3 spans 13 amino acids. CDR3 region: CASSLGSVYEQYF. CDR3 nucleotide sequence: TGTGCCAGCAGTTTAGGCAGTGTATACGAGCAGTACTTC.

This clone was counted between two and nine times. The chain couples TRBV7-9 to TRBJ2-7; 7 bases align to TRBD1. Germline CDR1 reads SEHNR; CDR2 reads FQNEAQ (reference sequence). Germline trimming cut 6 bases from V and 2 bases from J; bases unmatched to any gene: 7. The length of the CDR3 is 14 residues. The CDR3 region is CASSYTGETYEQYF. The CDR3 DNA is TGTGCCAGCAGTTACACAGGGGAGACCTACGAGCAGTACTTC.